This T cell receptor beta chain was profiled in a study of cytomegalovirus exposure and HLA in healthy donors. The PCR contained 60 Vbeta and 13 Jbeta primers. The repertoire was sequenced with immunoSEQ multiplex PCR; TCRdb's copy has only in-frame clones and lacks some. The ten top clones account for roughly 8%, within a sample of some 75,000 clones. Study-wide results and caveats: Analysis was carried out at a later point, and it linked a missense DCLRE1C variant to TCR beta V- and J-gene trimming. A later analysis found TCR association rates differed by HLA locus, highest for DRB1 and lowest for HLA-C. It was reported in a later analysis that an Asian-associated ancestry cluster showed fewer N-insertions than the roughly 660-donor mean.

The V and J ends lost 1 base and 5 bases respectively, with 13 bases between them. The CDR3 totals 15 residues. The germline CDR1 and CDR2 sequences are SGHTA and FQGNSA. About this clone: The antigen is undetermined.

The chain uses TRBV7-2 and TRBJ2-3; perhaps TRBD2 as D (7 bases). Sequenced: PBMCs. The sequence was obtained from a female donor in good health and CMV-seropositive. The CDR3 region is CASSLGWGGKDTQYF. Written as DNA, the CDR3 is TGTGCCAGCAGCTTAGGATGGGGGGGCAAAGATACGCAGTATTTT.